Here is one T cell receptor (beta chain) with its context. This record belongs to a study of blood T cell repertoires in COVID-19. Study details: Samples came from the United States, Italy and Spain, spanning acute and convalescent COVID-19. T cells, B-cell-depleted T cells, or PBMCs provided the cDNA or gDNA that served as material.

As processed by the authors: The assay estimated nucleated cells by amplifying reference gene primers. Generated by immunoSEQ multiplex PCR, the TCRdb table keeps only in-frame clones and is missing some. D and trimming were read from the DNA, whereas the V and J calls and clone size are those reported in that table. The data show approximately 28,000 clones, 81% seen once. V dropped 8 bases and J dropped 6 bases, with 17 bases sitting between them. Germline V lookup: CDR1 SQVTM, CDR2 ANQGSEA. The CDR3 is 13 amino acids. The rearrangement uses TRBV29-1 and TRBJ2-1; D not certain. The sequenced material came from peripheral blood. The TCR comes from a woman aged 55-70 years with acute or convalescent COVID-19. CDR3 in amino acids: CSLSHIGPNEQFF. DNA for the CDR3: TGCAGCCTTAGTCATATTGGGCCCAATGAGCAGTTCTTC.